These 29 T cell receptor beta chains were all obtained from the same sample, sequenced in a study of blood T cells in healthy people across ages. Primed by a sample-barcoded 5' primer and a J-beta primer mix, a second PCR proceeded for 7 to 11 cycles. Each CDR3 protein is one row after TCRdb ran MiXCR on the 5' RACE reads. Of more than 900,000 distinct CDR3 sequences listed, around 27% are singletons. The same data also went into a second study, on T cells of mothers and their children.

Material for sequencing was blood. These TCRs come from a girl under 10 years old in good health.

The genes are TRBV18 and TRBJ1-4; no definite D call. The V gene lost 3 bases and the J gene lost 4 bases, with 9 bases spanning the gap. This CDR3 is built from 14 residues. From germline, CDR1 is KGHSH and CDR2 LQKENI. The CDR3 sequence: CASSPRRLNEKLFF. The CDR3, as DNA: TGTGCCAGCTCACCGAGGCGCCTTAATGAAAAACTGTTTTTT.

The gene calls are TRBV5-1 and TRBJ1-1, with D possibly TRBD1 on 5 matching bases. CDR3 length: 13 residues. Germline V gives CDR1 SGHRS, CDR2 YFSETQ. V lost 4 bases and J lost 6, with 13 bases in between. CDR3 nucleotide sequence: TGCGCCAGCAGCCCCGTCGGGGGTGCTGAAGCTTTCTTT. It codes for CASSPVGGAEAFF.

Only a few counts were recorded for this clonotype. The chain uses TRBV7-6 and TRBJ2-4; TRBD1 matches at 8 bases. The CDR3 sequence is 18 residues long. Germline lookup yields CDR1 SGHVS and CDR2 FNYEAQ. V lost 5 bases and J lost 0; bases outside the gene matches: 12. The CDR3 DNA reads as TGTGCCAGCAGCCTCAGCCCGGGACAGGCTTTAGCCAAAAACATTCAGTACTTC. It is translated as CASSLSPGQALAKNIQYF. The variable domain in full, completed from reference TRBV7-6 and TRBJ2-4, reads GAGVSQSPRYKVTKRGQDVALRCDPISGHVSLYWYRQALGQGPEFLTYFNYEAQQDKSGLPNDRFSAERPEGSISTLTIQRTEQRDSAMYRCASSLSPGQALAKNIQYFGAGTRLSVL.

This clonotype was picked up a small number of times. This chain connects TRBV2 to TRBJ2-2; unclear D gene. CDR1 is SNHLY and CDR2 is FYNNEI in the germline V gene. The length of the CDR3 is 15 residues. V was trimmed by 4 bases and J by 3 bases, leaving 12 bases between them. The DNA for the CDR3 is TGTGCCAGCAGTGCCCTGGACCCGTACACCGGGGAGCTGTTTTTT. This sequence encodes CASSALDPYTGELFF.

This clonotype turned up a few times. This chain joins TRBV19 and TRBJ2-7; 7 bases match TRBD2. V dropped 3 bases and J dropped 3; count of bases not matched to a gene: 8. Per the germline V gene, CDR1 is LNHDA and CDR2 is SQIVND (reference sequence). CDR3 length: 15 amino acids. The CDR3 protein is CASSIGSGPFYEQYF. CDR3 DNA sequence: TGTGCCAGTAGTATCGGTAGCGGGCCTTTCTACGAGCAGTACTTC. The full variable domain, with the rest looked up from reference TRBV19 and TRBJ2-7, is DGGITQSPKYLFRKEGQNVTLSCEQNLNHDAMYWYRQDPGQGLRLIYYSQIVNDFQKGDIAEGYSVSREKKESFPLTVTSAQKNPTAFYLCASSIGSGPFYEQYFGPGTRLTVT.

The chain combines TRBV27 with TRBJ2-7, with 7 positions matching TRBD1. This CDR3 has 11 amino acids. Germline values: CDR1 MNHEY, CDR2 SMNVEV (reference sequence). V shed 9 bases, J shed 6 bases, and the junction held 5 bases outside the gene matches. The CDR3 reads CARRQGSEQYF. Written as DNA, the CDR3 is TGTGCCAGGAGACAGGGTAGCGAGCAGTACTTC.

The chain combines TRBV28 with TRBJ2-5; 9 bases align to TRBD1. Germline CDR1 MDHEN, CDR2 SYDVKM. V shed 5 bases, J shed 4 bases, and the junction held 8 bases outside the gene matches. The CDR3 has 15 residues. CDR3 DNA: TGTGCCAGCAGTCCCCGGGACAGGGTTGTAGAGACCCAGTACTTC. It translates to CASSPRDRVVETQYF.

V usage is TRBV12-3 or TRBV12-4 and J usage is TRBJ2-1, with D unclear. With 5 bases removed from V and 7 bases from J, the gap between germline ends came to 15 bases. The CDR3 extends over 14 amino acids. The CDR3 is CASSPEFLWNEQFF. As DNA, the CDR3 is TGTGCCAGCAGTCCCGAGTTTTTGTGGAATGAGCAGTTCTTC.

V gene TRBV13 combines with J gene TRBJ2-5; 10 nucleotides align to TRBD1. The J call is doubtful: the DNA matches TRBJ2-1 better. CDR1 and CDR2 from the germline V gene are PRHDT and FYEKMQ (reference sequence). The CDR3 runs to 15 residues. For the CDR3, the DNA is TGTGCCAGCAGCCCCTCCGGGACAGGGGACAATGAGCAGTTCTTC. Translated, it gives CASSPSGTGDNEQFF.

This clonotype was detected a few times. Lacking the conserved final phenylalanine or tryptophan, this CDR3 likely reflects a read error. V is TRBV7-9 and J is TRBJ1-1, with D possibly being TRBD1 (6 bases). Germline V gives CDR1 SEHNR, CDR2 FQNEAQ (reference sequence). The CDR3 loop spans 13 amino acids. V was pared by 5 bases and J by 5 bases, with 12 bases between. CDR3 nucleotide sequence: TGTGCCAGCAGCACCCAGACAGGAACTGAAGCTTTCCTT. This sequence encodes CASSTQTGTEAFL.

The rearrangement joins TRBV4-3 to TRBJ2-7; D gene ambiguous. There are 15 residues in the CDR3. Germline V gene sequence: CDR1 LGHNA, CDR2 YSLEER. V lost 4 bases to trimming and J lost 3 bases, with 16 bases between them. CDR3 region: CASSLSRDPNYEQYF. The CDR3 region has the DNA TGCGCCAGCAGCCTTTCCCGCGACCCAAACTACGAGCAGTACTTC.

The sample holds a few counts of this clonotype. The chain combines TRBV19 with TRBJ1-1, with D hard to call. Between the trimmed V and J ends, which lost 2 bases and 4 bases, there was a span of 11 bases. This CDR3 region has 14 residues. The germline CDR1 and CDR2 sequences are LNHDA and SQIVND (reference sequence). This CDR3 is CASSIPPKGTEAFF. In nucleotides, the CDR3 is TGTGCCAGTAGTATACCTCCCAAGGGCACTGAAGCTTTCTTT.

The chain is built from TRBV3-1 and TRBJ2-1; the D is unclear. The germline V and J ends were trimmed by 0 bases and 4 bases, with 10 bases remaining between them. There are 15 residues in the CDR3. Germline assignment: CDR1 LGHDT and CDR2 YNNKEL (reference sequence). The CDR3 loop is CASSQDSLDYNEQFF. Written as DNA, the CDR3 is TGTGCCAGCAGCCAAGATTCCCTAGATTACAATGAGCAGTTCTTC.

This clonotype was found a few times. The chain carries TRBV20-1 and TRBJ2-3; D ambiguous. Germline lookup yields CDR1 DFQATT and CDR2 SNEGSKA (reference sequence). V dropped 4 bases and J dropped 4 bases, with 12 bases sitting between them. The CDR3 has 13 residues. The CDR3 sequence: CSANEWAPDTQYF. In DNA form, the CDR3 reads TGCAGTGCTAACGAGTGGGCCCCAGATACGCAGTATTTT.

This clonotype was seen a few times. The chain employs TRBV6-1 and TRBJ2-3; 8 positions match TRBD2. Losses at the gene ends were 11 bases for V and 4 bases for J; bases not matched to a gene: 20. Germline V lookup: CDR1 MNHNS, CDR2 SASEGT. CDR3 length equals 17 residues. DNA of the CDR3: TGTGCCGGTAAGACCCTCAAAGCGGGGGTCAGTGCAGATACGCAGTATTTT. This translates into CAGKTLKAGVSADTQYF.

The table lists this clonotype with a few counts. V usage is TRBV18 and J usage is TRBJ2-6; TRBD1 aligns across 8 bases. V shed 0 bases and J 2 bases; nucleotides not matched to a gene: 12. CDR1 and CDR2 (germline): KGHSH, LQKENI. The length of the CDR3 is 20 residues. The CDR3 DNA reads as TGTGCCAGCTCACCACCGAGGGGTGGACAGGGAAGTACTGGGGCCAACGTCCTGACTTTC. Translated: CASSPPRGGQGSTGANVLTF.

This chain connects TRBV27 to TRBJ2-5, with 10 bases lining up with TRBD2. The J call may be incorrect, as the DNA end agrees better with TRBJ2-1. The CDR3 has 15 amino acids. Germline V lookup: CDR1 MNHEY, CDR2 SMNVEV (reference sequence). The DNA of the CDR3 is TGTGCCAGCAGTTTAGCGGCTAGCGGGAGCGTTGGGCAGTTCTTC. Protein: CASSLAASGSVGQFF.

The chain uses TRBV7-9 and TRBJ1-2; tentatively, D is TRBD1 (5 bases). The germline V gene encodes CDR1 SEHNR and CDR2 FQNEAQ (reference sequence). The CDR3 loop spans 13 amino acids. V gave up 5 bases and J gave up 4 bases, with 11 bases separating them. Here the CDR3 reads CASSGGTSYGYTF. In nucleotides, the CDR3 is TGTGCCAGCAGCGGGGGGACCAGCTATGGCTACACCTTC. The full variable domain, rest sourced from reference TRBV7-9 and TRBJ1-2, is DTGVSQNPRHKITKRGQNVTFRCDPISEHNRLYWYRQTLGQGPEFLTYFQNEAQLEKSRLLSDRFSAERPKGSFSTLEIQRTEQGDSAMYLCASSGGTSYGYTFGSGTRLTVV.

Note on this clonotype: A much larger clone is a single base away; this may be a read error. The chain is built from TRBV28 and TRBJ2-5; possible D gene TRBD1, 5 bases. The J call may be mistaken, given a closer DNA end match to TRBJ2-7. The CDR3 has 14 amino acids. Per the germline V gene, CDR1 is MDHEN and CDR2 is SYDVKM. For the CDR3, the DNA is TGTGCCAGCAGTTTATGGGCAGGGAACTACGAGCAGTACTTC. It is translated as CASSLWAGNYEQYF.

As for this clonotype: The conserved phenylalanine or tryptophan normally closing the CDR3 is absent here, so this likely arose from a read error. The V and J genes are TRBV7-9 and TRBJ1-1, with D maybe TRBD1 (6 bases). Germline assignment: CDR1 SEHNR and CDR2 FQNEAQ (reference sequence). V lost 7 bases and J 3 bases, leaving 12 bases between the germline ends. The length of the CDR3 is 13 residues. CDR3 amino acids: CASTTGRYTEAFS. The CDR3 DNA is TGTGCCAGCACTACAGGGCGGTACACTGAAGCTTTCTCT.

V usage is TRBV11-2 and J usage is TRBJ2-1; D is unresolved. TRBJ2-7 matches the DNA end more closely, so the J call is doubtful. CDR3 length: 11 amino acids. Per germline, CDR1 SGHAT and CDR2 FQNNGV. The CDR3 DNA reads TGTGCCAGCACCCTAGGCCGGGAGCAGTACTTC. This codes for CASTLGREQYF.

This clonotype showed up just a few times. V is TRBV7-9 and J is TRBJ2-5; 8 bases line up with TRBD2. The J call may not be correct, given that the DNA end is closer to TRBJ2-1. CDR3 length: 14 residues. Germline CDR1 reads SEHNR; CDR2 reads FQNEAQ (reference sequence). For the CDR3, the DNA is TGTGCCAGCAGCACTATGACTAGCGCCAATGAGCAGTTCTTC. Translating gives CASSTMTSANEQFF.

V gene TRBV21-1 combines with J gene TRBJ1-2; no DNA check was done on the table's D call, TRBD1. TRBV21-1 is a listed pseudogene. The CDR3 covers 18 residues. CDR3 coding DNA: TGTGCCAGCAGCAAATCGGAATTGCCCAGGGGGGGCAACTATGGCTACACCTTC. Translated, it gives CASSKSELPRGGNYGYTF.

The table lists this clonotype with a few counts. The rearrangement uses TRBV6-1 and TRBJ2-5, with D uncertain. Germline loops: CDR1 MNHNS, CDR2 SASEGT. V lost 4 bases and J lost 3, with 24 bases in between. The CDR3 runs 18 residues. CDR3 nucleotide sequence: TGTGCCAGCAGTGGGACCTGGGGAATGGAGATGTTGGAAGAGACCCAGTACTTC. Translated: CASSGTWGMEMLEETQYF.

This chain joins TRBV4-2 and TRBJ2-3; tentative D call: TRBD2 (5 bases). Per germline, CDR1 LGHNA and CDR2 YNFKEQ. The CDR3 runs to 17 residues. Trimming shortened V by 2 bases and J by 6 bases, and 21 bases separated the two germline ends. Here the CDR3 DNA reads TGTGCCAGCAGCCAAACCTTGCCGGGGTCCGTCCTTGATACGCAGTATTTT. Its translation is CASSQTLPGSVLDTQYF.

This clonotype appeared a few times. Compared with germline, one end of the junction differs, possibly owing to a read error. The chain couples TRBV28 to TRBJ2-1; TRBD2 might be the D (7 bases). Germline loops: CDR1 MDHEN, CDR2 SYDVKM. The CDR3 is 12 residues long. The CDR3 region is CASSRPGGRRYF. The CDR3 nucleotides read TGTGCCAGCAGTCGCCCCGGGGGGCGACGGTACTTC.

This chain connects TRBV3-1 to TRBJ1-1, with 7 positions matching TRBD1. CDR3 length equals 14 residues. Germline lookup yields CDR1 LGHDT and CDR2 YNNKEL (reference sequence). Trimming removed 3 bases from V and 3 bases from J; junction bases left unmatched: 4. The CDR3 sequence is CASSHDRADTEAFF. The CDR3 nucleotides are TGTGCCAGCAGCCATGACAGGGCAGACACTGAAGCTTTCTTT.

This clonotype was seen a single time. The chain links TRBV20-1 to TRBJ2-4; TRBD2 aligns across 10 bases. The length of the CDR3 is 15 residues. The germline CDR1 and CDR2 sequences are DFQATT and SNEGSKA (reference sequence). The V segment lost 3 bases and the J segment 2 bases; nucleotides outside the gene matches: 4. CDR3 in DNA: TGCAGTGCTAGCGAGCGGGAGGGCCCCAAAAACATTCAGTACTTC. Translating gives CSASEREGPKNIQYF.

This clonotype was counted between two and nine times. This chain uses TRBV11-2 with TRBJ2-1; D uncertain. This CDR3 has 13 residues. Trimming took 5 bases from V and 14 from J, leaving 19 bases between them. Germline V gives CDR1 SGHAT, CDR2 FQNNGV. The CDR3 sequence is CASSSPGRARKFF. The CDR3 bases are TGTGCCAGCAGCAGCCCCGGCCGGGCCAGAAAGTTCTTC.